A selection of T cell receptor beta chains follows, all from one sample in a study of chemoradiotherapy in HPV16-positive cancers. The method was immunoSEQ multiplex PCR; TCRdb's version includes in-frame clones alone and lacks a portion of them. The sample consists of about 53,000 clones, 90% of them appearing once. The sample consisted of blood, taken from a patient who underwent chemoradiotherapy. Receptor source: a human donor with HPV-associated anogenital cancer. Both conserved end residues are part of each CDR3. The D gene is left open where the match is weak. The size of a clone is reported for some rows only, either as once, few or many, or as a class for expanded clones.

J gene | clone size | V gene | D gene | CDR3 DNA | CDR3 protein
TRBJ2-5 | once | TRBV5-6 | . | TGTGCCAGCAGCTCCCTCACAGGTGGAGAGACCCAGTACTTC | CASSSLTGGETQYF
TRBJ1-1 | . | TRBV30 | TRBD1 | TGTGCCTGGAGCACGGACAGGGACTTCGCTGAAGCTTTCTTT | CAWSTDRDFAEAFF
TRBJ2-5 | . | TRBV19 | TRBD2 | TGTGCCAGCGCTACGGGGGGTTCCCAAGAGACCCAGTACTTC | CASATGGSQETQYF
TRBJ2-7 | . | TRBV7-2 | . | TGTGCCAGCAGCTCCCCGTCGATGGGAGGAGCCGAGCAGTACTTC | CASSSPSMGGAEQYF
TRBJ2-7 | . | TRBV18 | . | TGTGCCAGCTCACCACCGTTGGGATACGAGCAGTACTTC | CASSPPLGYEQYF
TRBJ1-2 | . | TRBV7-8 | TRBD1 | TGTGCCAGCAGCCCAGGTACCGACAGGGCTGAAGGCTACACCTTC | CASSPGTDRAEGYTF
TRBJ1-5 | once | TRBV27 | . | TGTGCCAGCAGGAGGGGCAATCAGCCCCAGCATTTT | CASRRGNQPQHF
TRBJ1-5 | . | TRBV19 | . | TGTGCCAGTAGTATGGTGTACAATCAGCCCCAGCATTTT | CASSMVYNQPQHF
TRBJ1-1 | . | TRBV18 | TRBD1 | TGTGCCAGCTCACCTTCCGGGACAGGGTCGGGCACTGAAGCTTTCTTT | CASSPSGTGSGTEAFF
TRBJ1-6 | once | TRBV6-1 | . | TGTGCCAGCAGAGCAGGACAGACCTCACCCCTCCACTTT | CASRAGQTSPLHF
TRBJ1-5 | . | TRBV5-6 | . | TGTGCCAGCAGCTTGAGGTCGGGGATCGCAGCCCAGCATTTT | CASSLRSGIAAQHF
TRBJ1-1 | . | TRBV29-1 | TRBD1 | TGCAGCGTAGGGACAGGCAAGAACACTGAAGCTTTCTTT | CSVGTGKNTEAFF
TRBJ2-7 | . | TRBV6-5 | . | TGTGCCAGCAGTTACGCAAGCGGTTCCTACGAGCAGTACTTC | CASSYASGSYEQYF
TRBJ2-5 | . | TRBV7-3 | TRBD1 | TGTGCCAGCAGCTTAGGGACAGGCCTAGGGGAGGCCCAGTACTTC | CASSLGTGLGEAQYF
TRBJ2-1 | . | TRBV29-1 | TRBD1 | TGCAGCGTTGGACAGGGATACAATGAGCAGTTCTTC | CSVGQGYNEQFF
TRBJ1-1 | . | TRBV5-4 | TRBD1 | TGTGCCAGCAGCTTCGGGACAGGGGCGCGAGGGGACACTGAAGCTTTCTTT | CASSFGTGARGDTEAFF
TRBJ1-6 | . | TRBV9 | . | TGTGCCAGCAGCGCCTTCGGTGTCTCCGGGCGAAATTCACCCCTCCACTTT | CASSAFGVSGRNSPLHF
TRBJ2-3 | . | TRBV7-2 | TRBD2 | TGTGCCAGCAGCTTAGCGCCTAGCGGGGGCCCCGGTGATACGCAGTATTTT | CASSLAPSGGPGDTQYF
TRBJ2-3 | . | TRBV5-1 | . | TGCGCCAGCAGCTTGGGTGGGAGCAGCACAGATACGCAGTATTTT | CASSLGGSSTDTQYF
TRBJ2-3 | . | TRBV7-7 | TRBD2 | TGTGCTAGCAGCTTCGGACTAGCGGGAGTTGGAGATACGCAGTATTTT | CASSFGLAGVGDTQYF
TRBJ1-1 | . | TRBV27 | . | TGTGCCAGCAGTTATGGGGCGGGGACTGAAGCTTTCTTT | CASSYGAGTEAFF
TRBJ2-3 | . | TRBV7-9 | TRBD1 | TGTGCCAGCAGCCCACAGGGGGCGCGTACAGATACGCAGTATTTT | CASSPQGARTDTQYF
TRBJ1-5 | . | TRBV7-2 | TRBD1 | TGTGCCAGCAGCACGGACAGGGGGCGAGTAACTAGCAATCAGCCCCAGCATTTT | CASSTDRGRVTSNQPQHF
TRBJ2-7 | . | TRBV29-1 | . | TGCAGCGTTGGGGGATTTACCTCCTACGAGCAGTACTTC | CSVGGFTSYEQYF
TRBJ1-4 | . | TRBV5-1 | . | TGCGCCAGCAGCTTGACAGGGAGAGGCGAAAAACTGTTTTTT | CASSLTGRGEKLFF
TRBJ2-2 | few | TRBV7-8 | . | TGTGCCAGCAGCCCTTTTTCCACCGGGGAGCTGTTTTTT | CASSPFSTGELFF
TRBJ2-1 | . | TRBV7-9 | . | TGTGCCAGCAGCTTAGGCAGCGGGCAGAGCTCCTACAATGAGCAGTTCTTC | CASSLGSGQSSYNEQFF
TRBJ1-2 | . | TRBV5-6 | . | TGTGCCAGCAGCCGCATGGGGGCTGGCTATGGCTACACCTTC | CASSRMGAGYGYTF
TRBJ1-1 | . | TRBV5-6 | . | TGTGCCAGCAGCTTGGGTGGCAGAATGAACACTGAAGCTTTCTTT | CASSLGGRMNTEAFF
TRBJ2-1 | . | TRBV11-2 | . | TGTGCCAGCAGCTTAGATCGTTCCAATGAGCAGTTCTTC | CASSLDRSNEQFF
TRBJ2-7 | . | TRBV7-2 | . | TGTGCCAGCAGCCCCGCTCTGCCGTCCGAGCAGTACTTC | CASSPALPSEQYF
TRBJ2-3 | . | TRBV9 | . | TGTGCCAGCAGCCCCATCTGGGGGACTAGCACAGATACGCAGTATTTT | CASSPIWGTSTDTQYF
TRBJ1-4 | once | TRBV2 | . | TGTGCCAGCAGTGGGGAGGGGCGGGAACTGTTTTTT | CASSGEGRELFF
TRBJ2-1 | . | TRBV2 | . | TGTGCCAGCATTCGGGAGTTTAGCTCCTACAATGAGCAGTTCTTC | CASIREFSSYNEQFF
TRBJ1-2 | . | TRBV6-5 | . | TGTGCCAGCAGTTACTCCACCACTAACTATGGCTACACCTTC | CASSYSTTNYGYTF
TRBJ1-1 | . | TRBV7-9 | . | TGTGCCAGCAGCCTCGGGCAGAACACTGAAGCTTTCTTT | CASSLGQNTEAFF
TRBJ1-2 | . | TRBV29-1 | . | TGCAGCGTCGTGATAGGAAACTATGGCTACACCTTC | CSVVIGNYGYTF
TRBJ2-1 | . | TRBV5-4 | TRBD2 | TGTGCCAGCAGACCCCCCGGGGGGGGAATTGAGCAGTTCTTC | CASRPPGGGIEQFF
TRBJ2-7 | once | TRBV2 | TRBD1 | TGTGCCAGCAGTGGCGCCAAGACCGGGACAGAAAGCTACGAGCAGTACTTC | CASSGAKTGTESYEQYF
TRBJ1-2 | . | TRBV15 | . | TGTGCCACCAGCAGAGGCGGGGAAAACTATGGCTACACCTTC | CATSRGGENYGYTF
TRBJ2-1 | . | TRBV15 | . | TGTGCCACCAGCAGAGATAAGGGATTAGGATCGGAGTTCTTC | CATSRDKGLGSEFF
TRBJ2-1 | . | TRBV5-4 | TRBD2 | TGTGCCAGCAGCCAGGAGGCGGTCCCGGGAGGGCAGTTCTTC | CASSQEAVPGGQFF
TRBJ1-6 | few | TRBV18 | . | TGTGCCAGCTCACCTTTAGGAGGGGACAATTCACCCCTCCACTTT | CASSPLGGDNSPLHF
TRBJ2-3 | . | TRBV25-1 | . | TGTGCCAGCAGTGACTCCGGGGGCCCCACAGATACGCAGTATTTT | CASSDSGGPTDTQYF
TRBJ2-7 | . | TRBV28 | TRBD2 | TGTGCCAGCAGTTTGACTAGCGGGGGGCTGAGCTCCTACGAGCAGTACTTC | CASSLTSGGLSSYEQYF
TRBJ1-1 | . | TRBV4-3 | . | TGCGCCAGCAGCCAAGATGTGGGACTGAACACTGAAGCTTTCTTT | CASSQDVGLNTEAFF
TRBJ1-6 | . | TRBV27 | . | TGTGCCAGCAGTTTGGACAGACAAAATTCACCCCTCCACTTT | CASSLDRQNSPLHF
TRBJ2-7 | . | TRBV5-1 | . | TGCGCCAGCGCTGAACCGGTCGGGGAGCAGTACTTC | CASAEPVGEQYF
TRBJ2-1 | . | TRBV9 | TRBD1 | TGTGCCAGCAGCGCCGGACAGGGTTTGACCTCCTACAATGAGCAGTTCTTC | CASSAGQGLTSYNEQFF
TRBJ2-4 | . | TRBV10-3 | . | TGTGCCATCAGTCCCGACCTAGCCAAAAACATTCAGTACTTC | CAISPDLAKNIQYF
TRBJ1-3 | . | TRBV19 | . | TGTGCCAGTAGTATAAAACTCCAATCTGGAAACACCATATATTTT | CASSIKLQSGNTIYF
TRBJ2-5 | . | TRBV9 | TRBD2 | TGTGCCAGCAGCGTAGGTAGCGGGGGGACGGAGACCCAGTACTTC | CASSVGSGGTETQYF